This T cell receptor beta chain was recorded in a study of T cells expressing NK-cell markers (dated by TCRdb to between 2020 and 2021). In the study overall: Three sorted T-cell subsets (CD3+CD56+NKG2C+, CD3+CD56+NKG2C- and CD3+CD56-NKG2C+) from under 10 donors had their TCR beta-chain repertoires profiled. Of the eight sequenced donors, seven were found to be HCMV-seropositive and one was found to be HCMV-seronegative. The libraries were sequenced on Illumina HiSeq 2000/2500, MiSeq or NextSeq, producing 2 x 150 bp reads. The study sequenced eight donors, all healthy volunteers chosen at random: three men and five women.

Worth noting for this clonotype: Its antigen has not been determined.

Paper-wide results and their limitations: Those dominant clonotypes were again the most abundant among CD3+CD56-NKG2C+ cells in several donors, at roughly 28.3-65%. In several donors, the dominant CD3+CD56+NKG2C+ clonotypes ranked among the top 10 CD8+ clonotypes, making up about 1.0-7.5% of CD8+ T cells. Whether the expanded NKG2C-expressing T cell clones were specific for HCMV antigens was left unclear.

From the cysteine up to the phenylalanine, the CDR3 has a length of 14 residues. No DNA is listed. A commercial ELISA kit detecting HCMV-specific IgG in serum was used to determine HCMV serostatus. Ficoll density gradient centrifugation was used to isolate peripheral blood mononuclear cells from blood. Reads for this sample came from an Illumina HiSeq 2000. The TCR beta cDNA libraries were made using 5'RACE template switching, a step that added both a universal primer site and unique molecular identifiers. cDNA synthesis was primed from the TCR beta constant segment, followed by two successive PCR amplification steps. On the authors' methods: MIGEC handled demultiplexing of the reads and grouping by UMI, while MiTCR was used to assemble and quantify clonotypes. To exclude erroneous sequences, only TCR cDNA sequences supported by at least two reads were retained. Downstream repertoire analysis used the tcR package, and clonotypes were matched across fractions by CDR3 nucleotide sequence plus V segment. Antigen specificity was annotated against VDJdb with VDJmatch, allowing one amino acid substitution in CDR3. Following TCRdb reprocessing, every CDR3 protein sequence forms one entry, and DNA is not provided. TCRdb's processing, not the authors' own work, is the source of the V and J calls. The sample's records list 400,000 to 500,000 distinct CDR3 sequences. The leading ten clones occupy 7.3% of the sample.

The sequenced sample was blood T cells: a sorted CD56 or NKG2C T cell subset, CD4+ or CD8+ T cells, or bulk PBMC T cells (not recorded which). The source of this sequence is a woman aged 18-70 years in good health. In this chain, TRBV12-3 or TRBV12-4 is recombined with TRBJ1-2; TCRdb's D call of TRBD1 is untestable without DNA. The CDR3 reads CASSPPAGARGYTF.